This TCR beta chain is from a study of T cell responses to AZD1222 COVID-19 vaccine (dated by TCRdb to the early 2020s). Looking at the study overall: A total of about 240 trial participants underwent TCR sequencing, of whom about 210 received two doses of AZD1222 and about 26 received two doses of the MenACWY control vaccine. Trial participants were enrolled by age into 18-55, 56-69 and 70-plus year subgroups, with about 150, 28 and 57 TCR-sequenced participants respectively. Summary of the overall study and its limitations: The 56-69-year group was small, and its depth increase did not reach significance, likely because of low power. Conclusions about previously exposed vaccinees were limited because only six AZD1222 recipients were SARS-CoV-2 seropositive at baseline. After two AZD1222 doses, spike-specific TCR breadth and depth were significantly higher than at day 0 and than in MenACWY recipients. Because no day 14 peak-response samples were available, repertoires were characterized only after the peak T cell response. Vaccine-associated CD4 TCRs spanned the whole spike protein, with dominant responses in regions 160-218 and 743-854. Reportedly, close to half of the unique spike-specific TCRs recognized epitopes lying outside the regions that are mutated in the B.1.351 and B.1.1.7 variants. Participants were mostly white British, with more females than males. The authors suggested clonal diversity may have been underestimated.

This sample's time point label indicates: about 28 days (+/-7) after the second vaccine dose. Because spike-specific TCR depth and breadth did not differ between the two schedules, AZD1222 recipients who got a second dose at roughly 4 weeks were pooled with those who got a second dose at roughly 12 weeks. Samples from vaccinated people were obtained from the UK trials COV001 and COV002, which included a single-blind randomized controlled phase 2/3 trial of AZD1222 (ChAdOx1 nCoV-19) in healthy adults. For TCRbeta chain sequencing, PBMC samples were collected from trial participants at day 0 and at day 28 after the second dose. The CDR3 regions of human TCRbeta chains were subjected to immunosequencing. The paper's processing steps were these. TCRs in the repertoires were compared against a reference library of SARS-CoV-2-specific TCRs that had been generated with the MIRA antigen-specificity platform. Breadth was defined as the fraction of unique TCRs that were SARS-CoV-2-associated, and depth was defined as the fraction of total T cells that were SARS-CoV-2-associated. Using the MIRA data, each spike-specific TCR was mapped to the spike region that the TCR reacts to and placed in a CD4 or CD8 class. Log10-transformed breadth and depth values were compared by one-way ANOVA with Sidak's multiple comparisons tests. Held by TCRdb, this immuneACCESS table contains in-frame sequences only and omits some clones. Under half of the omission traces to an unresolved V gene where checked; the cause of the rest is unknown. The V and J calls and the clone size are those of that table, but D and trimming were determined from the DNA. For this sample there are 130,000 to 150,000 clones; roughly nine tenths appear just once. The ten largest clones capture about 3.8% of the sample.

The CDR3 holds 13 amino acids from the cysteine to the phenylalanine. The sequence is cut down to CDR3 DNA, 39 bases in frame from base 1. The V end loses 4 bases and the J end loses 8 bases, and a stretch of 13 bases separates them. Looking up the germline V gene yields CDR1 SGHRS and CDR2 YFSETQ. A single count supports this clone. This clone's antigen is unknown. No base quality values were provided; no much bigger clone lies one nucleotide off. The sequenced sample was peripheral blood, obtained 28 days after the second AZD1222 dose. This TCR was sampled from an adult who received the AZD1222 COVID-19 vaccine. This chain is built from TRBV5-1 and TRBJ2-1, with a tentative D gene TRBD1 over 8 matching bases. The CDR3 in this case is CASSRQGRDEQFF. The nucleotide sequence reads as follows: TGCGCCAGCAGCCGACAGGGGAGGGATGAGCAGTTCTTC.